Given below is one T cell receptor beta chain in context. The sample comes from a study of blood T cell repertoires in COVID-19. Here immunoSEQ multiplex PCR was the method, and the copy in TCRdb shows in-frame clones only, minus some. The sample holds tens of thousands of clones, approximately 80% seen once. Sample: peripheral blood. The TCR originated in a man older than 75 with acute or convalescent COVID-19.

CDR3 bases: TGCGCCAGCAGCTTGGCCCCTTCCTACGAGCAGTACTTC. Protein product: CASSLAPSYEQYF. V is TRBV5-1 and J is TRBJ2-7; no definite D call. Trimming removed 0 bases at V and 1 base at J, with 5 bases between. CDR1 and CDR2 (germline): SGHRS, YFSETQ. The CDR3 spans 13 residues.